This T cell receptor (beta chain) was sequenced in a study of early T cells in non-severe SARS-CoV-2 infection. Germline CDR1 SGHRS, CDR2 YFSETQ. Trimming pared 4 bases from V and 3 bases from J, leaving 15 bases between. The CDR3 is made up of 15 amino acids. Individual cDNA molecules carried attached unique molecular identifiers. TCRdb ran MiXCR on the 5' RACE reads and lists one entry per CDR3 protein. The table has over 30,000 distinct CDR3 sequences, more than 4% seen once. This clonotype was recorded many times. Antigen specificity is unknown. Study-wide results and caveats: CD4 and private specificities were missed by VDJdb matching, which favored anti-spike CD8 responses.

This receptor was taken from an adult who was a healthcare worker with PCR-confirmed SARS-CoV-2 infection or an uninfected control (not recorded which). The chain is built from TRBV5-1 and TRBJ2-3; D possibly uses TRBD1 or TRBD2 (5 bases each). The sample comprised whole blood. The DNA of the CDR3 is TGCGCCAGCAGCAACCCGGGGCAGCCGACAGATACGCAGTATTTT. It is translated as CASSNPGQPTDTQYF.